This T cell receptor (beta chain) was obtained from a study of Ad26.COV2.S vaccination and SARS-CoV-2 variants. Treatment given: over 15 received Ad26.COV2.S at low or high dose, single or two shots; roughly five received placebo; per-sample allocation not given. Sampling occurred on day 63 after the first vaccine or placebo injection. Sequencing used immunoSEQ multiplex PCR; TCRdb keeps in-frame clones, though not all of them. The repertoire includes roughly 320,000 clones, about nine tenths of them detected once, and around 3.5% sits in the top ten. The CDR3 is 13 amino acids. CDR1 SGDLS and CDR2 YYNGEE come from the germline V gene. V lost 4 bases, J lost 4 bases, and 3 bases stayed unmatched.

The gene calls are TRBV9 and TRBJ1-2; 8 bases are shared with TRBD1. This material consisted of peripheral blood, taken in a trial of Ad26.COV2.S vaccine versus placebo. The origin of this receptor is a person aged 18-65 years who received the Ad26.COV2.S COVID-19 vaccine or a placebo. The CDR3 DNA follows: TGTGCCAGCAGCAGACAGGGGATCTATGGCTACACCTTC. It is translated as CASSRQGIYGYTF.